This T cell receptor (beta chain) was observed in a study of shared clonotypes between healthy human individuals. Notes on the study in general: Roughly 5% of naive CD4 clonotypes were shared across a handful of donors.

Deep was the level at which the assay was run. As originally analysed: Junction-only immunoSEQ sequences carried no quality scores, so filtering differed. Here immunoSEQ multiplex PCR was the method, and the copy in TCRdb shows in-frame clones only, minus some. V and J calls and clone size are given by that table; D and trimming were obtained from the DNA. This sample yields roughly 660,000 clones, of which roughly 91% are seen a single time; 34% belongs to the top ten. Turning to this clone: Its antigen is unknown.

In CD8 memory, CD45RO+ cells were put together with CCR7-negative CD45RA+ TemRA cells. The origin of this receptor is a man aged 18 to 30 in good health. Some clones in this sample may be carry-over from other donors' samples. Sequencing was done on a sample of memory CD8+ T cells from PBMCs. Subset of the sample: CD45RO+ cells pooled with CCR7-negative TemRA cells.

As DNA, the CDR3 is TGTGCCTGGAGTTCGGACAGCATGAACACTGAAGCTTTCTTT. This translates into CAWSSDSMNTEAFF. The chain couples TRBV30 to TRBJ1-1, with a possible D match to TRBD1 (6 bases). Trimming cost V 2 bases and J 0 bases, with 10 bases left between them. CDR1 GTSNPN and CDR2 SVGIG come from the germline V gene (reference sequence). CDR3 length: 14 amino acids. Variable domain in full (rest from reference TRBV30 and TRBJ1-1): SQTIHQWPATLVQPVGSPLSLECTVEGTSNPNLYWYRQAAGRGLQLLFYSVGIGQISSEVPQNLSASRPQDRQFILSSKKLLLSDSGFYLCAWSSDSMNTEAFFGQGTRLTVV.